This T cell receptor beta chain derives from a study of cytomegalovirus exposure and HLA in healthy donors. This cohort consisted of healthy bone marrow donors. Germline CDR1 reads ENHRY; CDR2 reads SYGVKD. The CDR3 spans 13 residues. Unmatched junction bases numbered 6, after V lost 4 bases and J lost 6 bases. PCR was performed using 60 Vbeta and 13 Jbeta primers. Some clones are missing from TCRdb's copy, which holds only in-frame ones; the method was immunoSEQ multiplex PCR. In total, the table holds approximately 210,000 clones. Specimen: PBMCs. The source of this sequence is a woman aged 25-40 years in good health and CMV-seropositive. The gene calls are TRBV10-3 and TRBJ2-7, with TRBD1 matching over 7 bases. Here the CDR3 DNA reads TGTGCCATCAGTGGAGACAGGGCCTCCGAGCAGTACTTC. Translation: CAISGDRASEQYF.